Given below is one T cell receptor (beta chain) in context. Its antigen is as yet unknown. The data derive from a study of cytomegalovirus exposure and HLA in healthy donors. This CDR3 is built from 12 residues. Germline V lookup: CDR1 GTSNPN, CDR2 SVGIG (reference sequence). After removal of 5 bases from V and 8 bases from J, the junction contained 7 bases not matched to a gene. Each donor was nominally healthy when sampled (though unrecorded immune exposures were likely). Study-level findings and limits: In a later analysis, donors in an Asian-associated ancestry cluster reportedly had fewer N-insertions in productive TCRs than the cohort mean.

Vbeta (60) and Jbeta (13) primers were used in the PCR. Profiled with immunoSEQ multiplex PCR; TCRdb holds only in-frame clones, not every one. The repertoire holds more than 85,000 clones, with over 60% as singletons. Material: PBMCs. This TCR was recovered from a female donor in good health and CMV-seropositive. This chain connects TRBV30 to TRBJ1-1; 8 bases map to TRBD1. The CDR3 loop is CAWYGQGREAFF. CDR3 nucleotides: TGTGCCTGGTACGGACAGGGCCGCGAAGCTTTCTTT.